Listed below are T cell receptor beta chains from one sample, sequenced in a study of T cells in Graves' hyperthyroidism and ophthalmopathy. In TCRdb, the multiplex PCR reads were re-called with MiXCR into one record per CDR3 protein. The sample holds fewer than 750,000 distinct CDR3 sequences; roughly 46% are singletons and the top ten take more than 7.5%. Sequencing used peripheral blood or thyroid tissue (not recorded which). Every receptor here comes from a woman younger than 30 with Graves' hyperthyroidism. Both conserved end residues are part of each CDR3. The D gene is left open where the match is weak. Size is stated for part of the rows, as once, few or many counts, or as a class when the clone is expanded.

j_call v_call clone_size d_call cdr3_aa cdr3_nt
TRBJ2-7 TRBV7-6 . TRBD1 CAPDRNYEQYF TGTGCCCCGGACAGGAACTACGAGCAGTACTTC
TRBJ2-7 TRBV19 . . CAGSILLAYEQYF TGTGCCGGTAGTATTCTCCTAGCGTACGAGCAGTACTTC
TRBJ2-6 TRBV15 medium-sized . CATSRDRGGANVLTF TGTGCCACCAGCAGAGACAGGGGTGGGGCCAACGTCCTGACTTTC
TRBJ1-5 TRBV4-1 few . CASSQVVPRSSNQPQHF TGCGCCAGCAGCCAAGTCGTCCCCCGGTCTAGCAATCAGCCCCAGCATTTT
TRBJ1-2 TRBV20-1 . TRBD1 CSARGQGASNYGYTF TGCAGTGCTAGAGGGCAGGGGGCGTCCAACTATGGCTACACCTTC
TRBJ2-7 TRBV20-1 . TRBD2 CSASNWGLALAEQYF TGCAGTGCTTCGAATTGGGGACTAGCGTTAGCCGAGCAGTACTTC
TRBJ2-7 TRBV7-6 . . CASSLRAPHEQYF TGTGCCAGCAGTTTACGGGCACCCCACGAGCAGTACTTC
TRBJ1-6 TRBV5-5 many . CASSFRGNNSPLHF TGTGCCAGCAGCTTCAGGGGTAATAATTCACCCCTCCACTTT
TRBJ2-5 TRBV2 few TRBD2 CASDFGTSGRGQETQYF TGTGCTAGCGATTTCGGGACTAGCGGGAGGGGGCAAGAGACCCAGTACTTC
TRBJ2-1 TRBV7-2 . TRBD2 CASSSGGPYNEQFF TGTGCCAGCAGCTCGGGGGGGCCCTACAATGAGCAGTTCTTC
TRBJ2-5 TRBV7-8 many TRBD2 CASSLGTSGRETQYF TGTGCCAGCAGCTTAGGGACTAGCGGGAGGGAGACCCAGTACTTC
TRBJ2-3 TRBV2 once TRBD2 CASSFLSGSGADTQYF TGTGCCAGCAGTTTTCTCAGCGGGAGTGGAGCAGATACGCAGTATTTT
TRBJ2-5 TRBV20-1 . . CSARLAGASGETQYF TGCAGTGCTAGATTGGCAGGGGCTAGCGGAGAGACCCAGTACTTC
TRBJ2-5 TRBV7-9 . . CASSLTGLLASKETQYF TGTGCCAGCAGCTTGACCGGACTACTTGCATCAAAAGAGACCCAGTACTTC
TRBJ2-1 TRBV13 . . CASSAHRVEDNEQFF TGTGCCAGCAGCGCCCACAGGGTAGAGGACAATGAGCAGTTCTTC
TRBJ2-7 TRBV9 . . CASSGGDFYEQYF TGTGCCAGCAGCGGAGGGGACTTCTACGAGCAGTACTTC
TRBJ1-5 TRBV20-1 many . CSARDRRQNSNQPQHF TGCAGTGCTAGAGATCGGAGGCAGAATAGCAATCAGCCCCAGCATTTT
TRBJ1-1 TRBV29-1 . . CSPLGQGNTEAFF TGCAGCCCACTTGGTCAGGGGAACACTGAAGCTTTCTTT
TRBJ1-4 TRBV6-5 few TRBD1 CASSRDRYEKLFF TGTGCCAGCAGCCGGGACAGATATGAAAAACTGTTTTTT
TRBJ1-1 TRBV6-1 few . CASSKSLGQYMNTEAFF TGTGCCAGCAGTAAATCTCTAGGACAGTACATGAACACTGAAGCTTTCTTT
TRBJ2-7 TRBV11-1 many . CASSLTAFTTREQYF TGTGCCAGCAGCTTAACGGCGTTCACTACGCGGGAGCAGTACTTC
TRBJ2-6 TRBV9 many . CASSPERRIGANVLTF TGTGCCAGCAGCCCCGAGAGGAGGATCGGGGCCAACGTCCTGACTTTC
TRBJ1-5 TRBV7-3 . . CASSLLGEETQHF TGTGCCAGCAGCTTACTGGGAGAGGAGACCCAGCATTTT
TRBJ1-2 TRBV12-3/TRBV12-4 . TRBD1 CASSVPGQGWGYGYTF TGTGCCAGCAGTGTTCCGGGACAGGGCTGGGGCTATGGCTACACCTTC
TRBJ2-2 TRBV9 many TRBD2 CASSSGLALTGELFF TGTGCCAGCAGCTCGGGACTAGCGCTTACCGGGGAGCTGTTTTTT